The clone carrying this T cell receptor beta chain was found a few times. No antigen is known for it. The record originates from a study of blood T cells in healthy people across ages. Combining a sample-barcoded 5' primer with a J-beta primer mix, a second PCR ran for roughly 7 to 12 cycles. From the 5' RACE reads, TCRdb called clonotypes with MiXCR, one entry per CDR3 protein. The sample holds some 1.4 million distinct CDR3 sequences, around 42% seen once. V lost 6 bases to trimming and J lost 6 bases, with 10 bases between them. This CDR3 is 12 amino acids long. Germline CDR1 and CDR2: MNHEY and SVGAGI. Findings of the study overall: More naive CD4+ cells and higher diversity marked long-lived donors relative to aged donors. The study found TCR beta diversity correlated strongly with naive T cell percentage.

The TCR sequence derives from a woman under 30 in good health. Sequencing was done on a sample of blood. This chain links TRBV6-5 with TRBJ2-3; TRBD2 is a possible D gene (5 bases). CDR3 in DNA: TGTGCCAGCAGGATGGGCGGGGATACGCAGTATTTT. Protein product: CASRMGGDTQYF.